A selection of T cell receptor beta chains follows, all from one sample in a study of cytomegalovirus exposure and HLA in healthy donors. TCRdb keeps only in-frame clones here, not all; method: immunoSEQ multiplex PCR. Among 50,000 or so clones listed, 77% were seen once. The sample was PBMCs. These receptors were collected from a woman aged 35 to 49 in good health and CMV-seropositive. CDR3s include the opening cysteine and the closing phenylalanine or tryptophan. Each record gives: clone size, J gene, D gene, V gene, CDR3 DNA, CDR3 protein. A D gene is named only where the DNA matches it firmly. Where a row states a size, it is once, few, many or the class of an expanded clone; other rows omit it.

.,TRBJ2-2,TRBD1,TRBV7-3,TGTGCCAGCAGGCAAGACAGGGGGACCGGGGAGCTGTTTTTT,CASRQDRGTGELFF
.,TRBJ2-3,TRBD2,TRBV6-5,TGTGCCAGCTCGCTAGCGGGGCGCACAGATACGCAGTATTTT,CASSLAGRTDTQYF
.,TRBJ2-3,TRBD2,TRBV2,TGTGCCAGCAGCAACCTAGCGGGGAGCTTAGATACGCAGTATTTT,CASSNLAGSLDTQYF
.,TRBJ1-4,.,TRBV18,TGTGCCAGCTCATTCGGGGTTAATGAAAAACTGTTTTTT,CASSFGVNEKLFF
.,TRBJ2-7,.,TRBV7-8,TGTGCCAGCAGCTTAGGTGTAACCTACGAGCAGTACTTC,CASSLGVTYEQYF
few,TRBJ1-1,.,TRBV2,TGTGCCAGCAGACAGGGCAAGAACACTGAAGCTTTCTTT,CASRQGKNTEAFF
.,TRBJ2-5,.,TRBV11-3,TGTGCCAGCAGCTTGGCGACCCAGTACTTC,CASSLATQYF
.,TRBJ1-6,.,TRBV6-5,TGTGCCAGCAGTCAACAGAATAATTCACCCCTCCACTTT,CASSQQNNSPLHF
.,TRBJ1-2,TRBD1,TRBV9,TGTGCCAGCAGCAGGACAGGGGTTGGCTACACCTTC,CASSRTGVGYTF
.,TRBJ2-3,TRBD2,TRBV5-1,TGCGCCAGCAGCCCGGCGGGGGCAGATACGCAGTATTTT,CASSPAGADTQYF
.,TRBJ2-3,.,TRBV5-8,TGTGCCAGCAGCACCACAAGCACAGATACGCAGTATTTT,CASSTTSTDTQYF
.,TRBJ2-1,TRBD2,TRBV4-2,TGTGCCAGCAGCCCAACGTTCGGTAGCGGGGCGGGTGAGCAGTTCTTC,CASSPTFGSGAGEQFF
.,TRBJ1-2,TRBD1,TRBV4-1,TGCGCCAGCAGCCAAGGGAACAGGGGGGGCTATGGCTACACCTTC,CASSQGNRGGYGYTF
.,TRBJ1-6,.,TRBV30,TGTGCCTGGAGAACTCATGGTGCCGGGGTTGACTATAATTCACCCCTCCACTTT,CAWRTHGAGVDYNSPLHF
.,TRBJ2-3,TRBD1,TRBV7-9,TGTGCCAGCAGCTCTAGGGGTAATCCGGGACAGGATTACACAGATACGCAGTATTTT,CASSSRGNPGQDYTDTQYF
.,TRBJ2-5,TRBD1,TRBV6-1,TGTGCCAGCAGTGGCCGGGACAGGATAACGGAGACCCAGTACTTC,CASSGRDRITETQYF
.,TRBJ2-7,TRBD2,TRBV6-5,TGTGCCGCAAAGCGGGGGGGCCTCTACGAGCAGTACTTC,CAAKRGGLYEQYF
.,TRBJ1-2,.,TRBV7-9,TGTGCCAGCAGTTCAGGGGCCAGGTCGAACTATGGCTACACCTTC,CASSSGARSNYGYTF
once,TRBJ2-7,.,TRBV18,TGTGCCAGCTCACGGGGGCAGTCCGCCTACGAGCAGTACTTC,CASSRGQSAYEQYF
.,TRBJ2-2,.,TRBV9,TGTGCCAGCAGCGTAGCTGCTAGTCCAACCGGGGAGCTGTTTTTT,CASSVAASPTGELFF
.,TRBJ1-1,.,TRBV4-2,TGTGCCAGCAGCCAAGCGAGGACGCGGGGAGGTAACACTGAAGCTTTCTTT,CASSQARTRGGNTEAFF